The 20 T cell receptor beta chains in this list originate from one sample, sequenced in a study of cytomegalovirus exposure and HLA in healthy donors. PCR employed 60 Vbeta and 13 Jbeta primers. This table comes from immunoSEQ multiplex PCR, and its TCRdb copy is limited to in-frame clones, with some not included. This sample has around 150,000 clones; about 80% occur once, and the top ten carry roughly an eighth. The sample consisted of PBMCs. The receptors stem from a woman between 40 and 50 years old in good health and CMV-seronegative.

This rearrangement joins TRBV27 to TRBJ2-3, with 14 nucleotides matching TRBD2. The germline V gene encodes CDR1 MNHEY and CDR2 SMNVEV (reference sequence). J was trimmed by 5 bases and V by 0 bases; bases with no gene match: 13. CDR3 length: 20 amino acids. DNA for the CDR3: TGTGCCAGCAGTTTATCCCGTCTCCCTGGACTAGCGGGGGGCCTAGATACGCAGTATTTT. Its protein product is CASSLSRLPGLAGGLDTQYF.

CDR3 sequence reads: CASSRIRDNSYEQYF. As DNA, the CDR3 is TGTGCCAGTAGTCGAATCCGGGACAACTCCTACGAGCAGTACTTC. The chain is built from TRBV19 and TRBJ2-7, with D possibly matching TRBD1 (6 bases). This CDR3 is built from 15 residues. Germline V gene lookup returns CDR1 LNHDA and CDR2 SQIVND (reference sequence). V was clipped by 5 bases and J by 0 bases, with 14 bases between them. The complete variable domain, with remaining parts taken from reference TRBV19 and TRBJ2-7, reads DGGITQSPKYLFRKEGQNVTLSCEQNLNHDAMYWYRQDPGQGLRLIYYSQIVNDFQKGDIAEGYSVSREKKESFPLTVTSAQKNPTAFYLCASSRIRDNSYEQYFGPGTRLTVT.

V and J are TRBV6-5 and TRBJ2-3; 7 nucleotides line up with TRBD2. The CDR3 runs 13 residues. Trimming cost V 5 bases and J 4 bases; bases outside gene matches: 3. The germline gives CDR1 MNHEY, CDR2 SVGAGI. The CDR3 DNA reads as TGTGCCAGCAGTGCCCGGGAGGCAGATACGCAGTATTTT. It encodes CASSAREADTQYF.

The CDR3 DNA reads TGTGCCAGCAGTGTGAGTTTAGAGACCCAGTACTTC. Its translation is CASSVSLETQYF. The V gene is TRBV2, the J gene TRBJ2-5; D is unresolved. The CDR3 runs to 12 residues. Germline values: CDR1 SNHLY, CDR2 FYNNEI. V was trimmed by 4 bases and J by 4 bases, leaving 7 bases between them.

A single count supports this clone. The chain uses TRBV5-6 and TRBJ2-2; D may be TRBD2 (6 bases). The V end lost 3 bases, the J end lost 3 bases, and 9 bases lay between the germline ends. CDR3 size: 14 residues. The germline V gene has CDR1 SGHDT and CDR2 YYEEEE. CDR3 nucleotide sequence: TGTGCCAGCAGCTCAGGACTACACACCGGGGAGCTGTTTTTT. This encodes CASSSGLHTGELFF.

The CDR3 DNA follows: TGTGCCAGCAGCTCGTCCGGGAGCTACACCGGGGAGCTGTTTTTT. This codes for CASSSSGSYTGELFF. The gene calls are TRBV7-9 and TRBJ2-2; weak D call: TRBD2 (6 bases). This CDR3 spans 15 amino acids. The V end was cut by 4 bases, the J end by 3 bases, with 12 bases between. The germline V gene encodes CDR1 SEHNR and CDR2 FQNEAQ (reference sequence).

V and J are TRBV11-3 and TRBJ2-2; D remains ambiguous. Deletions cut 6 bases from V and 7 bases from J, with 6 bases between. The CDR3 runs 11 residues. Germline lookup yields CDR1 SGHNT and CDR2 YENEEA. The CDR3 DNA reads as TGTGCCAGCAGGTCAGGCGGGGAGCTGTTTTTT. Residues: CASRSGGELFF.

V gene TRBV4-2 combines with J gene TRBJ2-5; 9 bases line up with TRBD1. Unmatched junction bases numbered 6, after V lost 3 bases and J lost 4 bases. CDR3 size: 15 residues. In germline, CDR1 is LGHNA, CDR2 YNFKEQ. The CDR3 DNA follows: TGTGCCAGCAGCCAGGGACAGGGTGAGGCAGAGACCCAGTACTTC. Residues: CASSQGQGEAETQYF.

The V gene is TRBV27, the J gene TRBJ2-1; TRBD2 aligns across 8 bases. CDR1 is MNHEY, CDR2 SMNVEV, per germline (reference sequence). With 3 bases clipped from V and 7 bases from J, the junction kept 8 bases outside the gene matches. CDR3 size: 15 residues. Here the CDR3 reads CASSFQREHRNEQFF. The CDR3 coding sequence is TGTGCCAGCAGTTTTCAGCGGGAGCATCGGAATGAGCAGTTCTTC.

The chain uses TRBV9 and TRBJ2-7; 9 bases fit TRBD1. Germline V gene lookup returns CDR1 SGDLS and CDR2 YYNGEE. The CDR3 consists of 16 residues. Trimming took 4 bases from V and 3 from J; bases not matched to a gene: 11. The CDR3 nucleotides read TGTGCCAGCAGCCCTGAGGGACAGGGTAGGAACTACGAGCAGTACTTC. As protein: CASSPEGQGRNYEQYF. The full variable domain, its missing parts supplied by reference TRBV9 and TRBJ2-7, is DSGVTQTPKHLITATGQRVTLRCSPRSGDLSVYWYQQSLDQGLQFLIQYYNGEERAKGNILERFSAQQFPDLHSELNLSSLELGDSALYFCASSPEGQGRNYEQYFGPGTRLTVT.

The J gene is TRBJ2-1, the V gene TRBV11-2; D perhaps matches TRBD1 (6 bases). The germline V and J ends were trimmed by 4 bases and 6 bases, with 13 bases remaining between them. In germline, CDR1 is SGHAT, CDR2 FQNNGV. This CDR3 region has 14 residues. CDR3 sequence reads: CASSWSIRGNEQFF. The CDR3 DNA is TGTGCCAGCAGCTGGAGCATCAGGGGCAATGAGCAGTTCTTC.

The CDR3 here is CASGRGNTEAFF. For the CDR3, the DNA is TGTGCCAGCGGGAGGGGGAATACTGAAGCTTTCTTT. This chain joins TRBV6-5 and TRBJ1-1, with D possibly TRBD1 on 6 matching bases. The germline CDR1 and CDR2 sequences are MNHEY and SVGAGI. The CDR3 is 12 residues long. V lost 8 bases, J lost 5 bases, and 12 bases lay in between.

The rearrangement joins TRBV7-2 to TRBJ2-7; D call uncertain. The CDR3 loop spans 15 amino acids. Trimming stripped 1 base from V and 6 bases from J, with 16 bases between. Looked up from germline, CDR1 is SGHTA and CDR2 is FQGNSA. This chain's CDR3 is CASSLVVSELPEQYF. In DNA form, the CDR3 reads TGTGCCAGCAGCTTAGTGGTGTCCGAGCTCCCCGAGCAGTACTTC.

The V gene is TRBV19, the J gene TRBJ1-6; 7 bases align to TRBD1. The ends lost 4 bases at V and 6 bases at J; junction bases unmatched: 6. This CDR3 spans 15 amino acids. The germline V gene encodes CDR1 LNHDA and CDR2 SQIVND (reference sequence). DNA for the CDR3: TGTGCCAGTAGTACCGGGACAGCTCCTAATTCACCCCTCCACTTT. The encoded protein is CASSTGTAPNSPLHF. Full variable domain (outside the CDR3, taken from reference TRBV19 and TRBJ1-6): DGGITQSPKYLFRKEGQNVTLSCEQNLNHDAMYWYRQDPGQGLRLIYYSQIVNDFQKGDIAEGYSVSREKKESFPLTVTSAQKNPTAFYLCASSTGTAPNSPLHFGNGTRLTVT.

This sequence joins TRBV29-1 and TRBJ2-7; possible D gene TRBD2, 6 bases. Germline CDR1 is SQVTM and CDR2 is ANQGSEA. The CDR3 length is 11 residues. V dropped 7 bases and J dropped 4 bases, with 11 bases sitting between them. The CDR3 sequence: CSARGAYEQYF. CDR3 sequence (DNA): TGCAGCGCTCGCGGGGCGTACGAGCAGTACTTC.

CDR3 nucleotides: TGTGCCAGCAGCTCAGGGACTAGCAATGAGCAGTTCTTC. It specifies CASSSGTSNEQFF. The V call is TRBV7-3, the J call TRBJ2-1, with 8 bases that match TRBD2. From germline, CDR1 is SGHTA and CDR2 FQGTGA. The CDR3 loop spans 13 amino acids. V gave up 4 bases and J gave up 6 bases; unmatched junction bases: 2.

This clone was counted a few times. This chain joins TRBV7-9 and TRBJ2-1, with D perhaps TRBD2 (5 bases). This CDR3 comprises 14 residues. Germline V gene lookup returns CDR1 SEHNR and CDR2 FQNEAQ (reference sequence). The V end lost 6 bases, the J end lost 2 bases, and 11 bases lay between the germline ends. CDR3 sequence (DNA): TGTGCCAGCAGGATCAACGGGACCTACAATGAGCAGTTCTTC. It translates to CASRINGTYNEQFF. Supplemented by reference TRBV7-9 and TRBJ2-1, the full variable domain reads DTGVSQNPRHKITKRGQNVTFRCDPISEHNRLYWYRQTLGQGPEFLTYFQNEAQLEKSRLLSDRFSAERPKGSFSTLEIQRTEQGDSAMYLCASRINGTYNEQFFGPGTRLTVL.

The chain's CDR3 is CASRLRQGLGYTF. The CDR3 region has the DNA TGTGCCAGCAGACTGAGGCAGGGTTTAGGCTACACCTTC. The chain is built from TRBV28 and TRBJ1-2, with D perhaps TRBD1 (5 bases). This CDR3 is 13 amino acids long. Between the trimmed V and J ends, which lost 6 bases and 8 bases, there was a span of 16 bases. Germline CDR1 reads MDHEN; CDR2 reads SYDVKM.

The J gene is TRBJ2-7, the V gene TRBV6-5; D not resolved. CDR3 length equals 14 residues. V was cut by 2 bases and J by 6 bases, with 14 bases left in between. Per the germline V gene, CDR1 is MNHEY and CDR2 is SVGAGI. CDR3 sequence reads: CASSYMPRGFEQYF. CDR3 coding DNA: TGTGCCAGCAGTTACATGCCACGAGGTTTCGAGCAGTACTTC.

The rearrangement links TRBV7-8 to TRBJ1-1; D unclear. Germline-derived CDR1 and CDR2 are SGHVS and FQNEAQ. V lost 1 base to trimming and J lost 5 bases, with 14 bases between them. The CDR3 spans 15 residues. CDR3 protein: CASSLGGKGVTEAFF. CDR3 DNA: TGTGCCAGCAGCTTAGGTGGGAAGGGAGTGACTGAAGCTTTCTTT.